This T cell receptor beta chain was recorded in a study of T cell responses to AZD1222 COVID-19 vaccine (dated by TCRdb to the early 2020s). Turning to the overall study: AZD1222 recipients whose second dose came at about 4 weeks and those whose second dose came at about 12 weeks were combined into one group, since spike-specific TCR depth and breadth did not differ between the two schedules. Trial participants were enrolled into age subgroups of 18-55, 56-69 and 70-plus years, which contained about 150, 28 and 57 TCR-sequenced participants, respectively. TCR sequencing covered roughly 230 trial participants: about 210 given two doses of AZD1222 and 26 given two doses of MenACWY control vaccine.

Per the publication, the time point label means: baseline before first vaccination. Vaccinee samples came from UK trials COV001 and COV002, including a single-blind randomized controlled phase 2/3 trial of AZD1222 (ChAdOx1 nCoV-19) in healthy adults. Trial participant PBMC samples were collected at day 0 and day 28 after the second dose for TCRbeta chain sequencing. V is reduced by 0 bases and J by 6 bases, leaving a spacing of 9 bases between them. Counted from cysteine to phenylalanine, this CDR3 has 15 amino acids. Only the CDR3 DNA is retained, 45 bases long and in frame from the first base. CDR1 and CDR2 are read off the germline V gene as SGHDN and FVKESK. The CDR3 regions of human TCRbeta chains were subjected to immunosequencing. The study's own analysis went as follows. TCRs in the repertoires were compared against a reference library of SARS-CoV-2-specific TCRs that had been generated with the MIRA antigen-specificity platform. Breadth meant the fraction of unique TCRs that were SARS-CoV-2-associated, whereas depth meant the fraction of total T cells that were SARS-CoV-2-associated. Each spike-specific TCR was assigned to its reactive spike region and to a CD4 or CD8 class using the MIRA data. Log10-transformed breadth and depth values were compared by one-way ANOVA with Sidak's multiple comparisons tests. TCRdb re-hosts the immuneACCESS table, in-frame sequences only. Its copies lack some clones; in the studies checked, an unresolved V gene accounts for under half of them, and the cause for the rest is not known. V, J and clone size reflect that table, while D and trimming were determined from the DNA. The table for this sample lists some 150,000 clones; 70% to 90% of them were counted only once. Jointly, the top ten make up more than 12% of the sample.

Results and caveats for the whole study, not just this receptor: Spike-specific TCR breadth and depth rose significantly after two AZD1222 doses compared with day 0 and with MenACWY recipients. The vaccine-associated CD4 TCRs covered the entire spike protein, and the dominant responses fell in regions 160-218 and 743-854. Epitopes outside the regions mutated in the B.1.351 and B.1.1.7 variants were reportedly recognized by nearly half of the unique spike-specific TCRs. Only 5 to 7 AZD1222 recipients were SARS-CoV-2 seropositive at baseline, limiting conclusions about previously exposed vaccinees. The 56-69-year group was small, and its depth increase did not reach significance, likely because of low power. Participants were mostly white British, with more females than males. The authors suggested clonal diversity may have been underestimated. Because no samples from the day 14 peak response were available, repertoires could be characterized only after the peak T cell response.

As to this clone: Its target antigen remains unknown. Base qualities are not at hand, and no much larger clone is one base apart.

This clonotype was sampled from an adult in good health. The sample consisted of peripheral blood, taken on day 0 of AZD1222 vaccination. The chain couples TRBV14 to TRBJ1-6; a confident D gene designation cannot be given. CDR3 reads: CASSQEPAPNSPLHF. The base sequence is TGTGCCAGCAGCCAAGAACCAGCACCTAATTCACCCCTCCACTTT.